The 21 T cell receptor beta chains presented below share a single source sample, sequenced in a study of T cell responses to AZD1222 COVID-19 vaccine. Method: immunoSEQ multiplex PCR; TCRdb's copy keeps in-frame clones and lacks some. The data hold about 150,000 clones, with approximately 90% observed a single time. The sample consisted of peripheral blood, taken on day 0 of MenACWY control vaccination. The receptors shown here come from an adult in good health.

This clone is a singleton in its sample. The genes are TRBV27 and TRBJ2-2; no definite D call. Germline CDR1 and CDR2: MNHEY and SMNVEV (reference sequence). The CDR3 contains 13 residues. Trimming removed 1 base at V and 8 bases at J, with 8 bases between. The CDR3 region has the DNA TGTGCCAGCAGTTTATGGGGTTGGGGGGAGCTGTTTTTT. Protein sequence: CASSLWGWGELFF.

CDR3 bases: TGCGCCAGCAGCTTCCAGGGGGCCGGTAAGAACACTGAAGCTTTCTTT. Translation gives CASSFQGAGKNTEAFF. The chain employs TRBV5-1 and TRBJ1-1; 8 nucleotides agree with TRBD1. Per the germline V gene, CDR1 is SGHRS and CDR2 is YFSETQ. The CDR3 has 16 amino acids. The trim removed 2 bases at V and 1 base at J, leaving 7 bases unmatched.

The V call is TRBV9, the J call TRBJ1-1, with D possibly matching TRBD1 (6 bases). Germline CDR1 SGDLS, CDR2 YYNGEE. CDR3 size: 16 residues. The germline V and J ends were trimmed by 2 bases and 0 bases, with 14 bases remaining between them. CDR3 coding DNA: TGTGCCAGCAGCGTGGGGGCAGGGAGACTGAACACTGAAGCTTTCTTT. Translation gives CASSVGAGRLNTEAFF.

This chain uses TRBV5-4 with TRBJ2-7, with 7 bases lining up with TRBD1. The CDR3 extends over 13 amino acids. V lost 4 bases, J lost 1 base, and 2 bases stayed unmatched. CDR1 is SGHNT, CDR2 YYREEE, per germline (reference sequence). CDR3 DNA: TGTGCCAGCAGCCAGACAGGGTCCTACGAGCAGTACTTC. This gives the protein CASSQTGSYEQYF.

The chain employs TRBV29-1 and TRBJ2-2; D is tentatively TRBD1 or TRBD2 (5 bases each). V was pared by 3 bases and J by 5 bases, with 13 bases between. The CDR3 is made up of 14 amino acids. Germline assignment: CDR1 SQVTM and CDR2 ANQGSEA. CDR3 residues: CSVEVSGRTGELFF. The CDR3 DNA is TGCAGCGTTGAGGTCTCAGGGAGAACCGGGGAGCTGTTTTTT.

The rearrangement uses TRBV19 and TRBJ2-7; D perhaps matches TRBD1 (5 bases). Germline values: CDR1 LNHDA, CDR2 SQIVND (reference sequence). The CDR3 length is 13 residues. Trimming cost V 6 bases and J 7 bases, with 16 bases left between them. For the CDR3, the DNA is TGTGCCAGTAGCTCGACAGATCTGTGGGAGCAGTACTTC. Translated, it gives CASSSTDLWEQYF.

The chain employs TRBV27 and TRBJ1-1; D may be TRBD1 (5 bases). Between the trimmed V and J ends, which lost 5 bases and 12 bases, there was a span of 19 bases. In germline, CDR1 is MNHEY, CDR2 SMNVEV (reference sequence). The CDR3 has 13 amino acids. CDR3 sequence reads: CASSPQGRTRTFF. Here the CDR3 DNA reads TGTGCCAGCAGTCCCCAAGGGCGGACAAGAACTTTCTTT.

The gene calls are TRBV29-1 and TRBJ1-2, with D possibly matching TRBD1 (6 bases). Germline V gene data show CDR1 as SQVTM and CDR2 as ANQGSEA. The ends were cut back, 4 bases at V and 4 bases at J, with 13 bases in the middle. The CDR3 is made up of 13 amino acids. CDR3 sequence reads: CSVAGQFSYGYTF. As DNA, the CDR3 is TGCAGCGTTGCCGGACAGTTCAGCTATGGCTACACCTTC.

This sequence joins TRBV7-2 and TRBJ2-7; D may be TRBD1 (6 bases). Trimming took 1 base from V and 4 from J, leaving 8 bases between them. CDR1 is SGHTA and CDR2 is FQGNSA in the germline V gene. The CDR3 sequence is 13 residues long. CDR3 region: CASSLGTEYEQYF. The CDR3 DNA follows: TGTGCCAGCAGCTTAGGGACAGAGTACGAGCAGTACTTC.

With regard to this clone: One end of the junction varies from germline; a read error may be responsible. The chain couples TRBV15 to TRBJ1-3; 7 bases are shared with TRBD1. Germline CDR1 and CDR2: LNHNV and YYDKDF (reference sequence). The CDR3 is 12 residues long. This CDR3 reads CATSRDMGQFNF. The CDR3 bases are TGTGCCACCAGCAGAGACATGGGACAGTTCAATTTT.

This chain connects TRBV7-9 to TRBJ2-7; D might be TRBD2 (6 bases). V lost 5 bases, J lost 4 bases, and 18 bases lay in between. The CDR3 is made up of 15 amino acids. CDR1 SEHNR and CDR2 FQNEAQ come from the germline V gene (reference sequence). In nucleotides, the CDR3 is TGTGCCAGCAGCCTGGGCCGGGACTTTAGTTACGAGCAGTACTTC. It specifies CASSLGRDFSYEQYF.

The chain joins TRBV7-3 to TRBJ2-1, with 14 bases aligning to TRBD2. Germline V CDR1 and CDR2: SGHTA, FQGTGA. After removal of 5 bases from V and 8 bases from J, the junction contained 5 bases not matched to a gene. This CDR3 has 15 amino acids. This CDR3 is CASSPGTSGSDEQFF. The CDR3 DNA sequence: TGTGCCAGCAGCCCCGGGACTAGCGGGAGCGATGAGCAGTTCTTC.

The chain joins TRBV15 to TRBJ2-5; 9 nucleotides match TRBD1. V lost 5 bases to trimming and J lost 5 bases; unmatched junction nucleotides: 6. The germline gives CDR1 LNHNV, CDR2 YYDKDF (reference sequence). The CDR3 contains 14 residues. The CDR3 region has the DNA TGTGCCACCAGCCTGGACAGGGGAGACGAGACCCAGTACTTC. This encodes CATSLDRGDETQYF.

The chain employs TRBV10-3 and TRBJ1-6; D is ambiguous. The CDR3 is 14 residues long. Germline CDR1 is ENHRY and CDR2 is SYGVKD. V gave up 4 bases and J gave up 5 bases, with 9 bases separating them. CDR3 in DNA: TGTGCCATCAGTGTTCAGGCGGATAATTCACCCCTCCACTTT. Its protein product is CAISVQADNSPLHF.

V usage is TRBV4-2 and J usage is TRBJ2-7; 7 bases map to TRBD2. Germline CDR1 LGHNA, CDR2 YNFKEQ. CDR3 size: 16 residues. The V and J ends lost 1 base and 0 bases, in that order; junction bases with no gene match: 6. DNA for the CDR3: TGTGCCAGCAGCCAAGGAGTAACGGGAGGCTCCTACGAGCAGTACTTC. Its protein product is CASSQGVTGGSYEQYF.

The chain uses TRBV4-1 and TRBJ1-3; D possibly corresponds to TRBD1 (5 bases). Germline-derived CDR1 and CDR2 are MGHRA and YSYEKL. Deletions cut 5 bases from V and 0 bases from J, with 14 bases between. This CDR3 has 16 amino acids. In DNA form, the CDR3 reads TGCGCCAGCAGCGACTCAGGGCCCAGCTCTGGAAACACCATATATTTT. Protein product: CASSDSGPSSGNTIYF.

V gene TRBV12-3 or TRBV12-4 combines with J gene TRBJ1-2; D is possibly TRBD1 (6 bases). V was cut by 5 bases and J by 4 bases, with 11 bases left in between. There are 13 residues in the CDR3. The CDR3, as DNA: TGTGCCAGCAGTCAACCGGACAGCTATGGCTACACCTTC. This encodes CASSQPDSYGYTF.

V gene TRBV19 combines with J gene TRBJ2-7; 11 nucleotides match TRBD1. Germline CDR1 is LNHDA and CDR2 is SQIVND (reference sequence). V dropped 4 bases and J dropped 4; count of bases not matched to a gene: 6. CDR3 length: 15 residues. The CDR3 nucleotides read TGTGCCAGTAGTAATATAGGGACAGGGGGTTACGAGCAGTACTTC. Translated, it gives CASSNIGTGGYEQYF.

The CDR3 loop is CASSESSFHRVLGYTF. The CDR3 DNA sequence: TGTGCCAGCAGTGAATCGTCTTTTCACAGGGTACTTGGCTACACCTTC. The chain recombines TRBV25-1 with TRBJ1-2, with a weak D call TRBD1 (6 bases). With 1 base removed from V and 7 bases from J, the gap between germline ends came to 19 bases. This CDR3 has 16 residues. Germline-derived CDR1 and CDR2 are MGHDK and SYGVNS.

The chain combines TRBV7-9 with TRBJ1-2, with 8 bases fitting TRBD1. This CDR3 is built from 14 residues. In germline, CDR1 is SEHNR, CDR2 FQNEAQ (reference sequence). Losses at the gene ends were 3 bases for V and 6 bases for J; bases not matched to a gene: 6. The chain's CDR3 is CASSLAGTGDGYTF. The CDR3 DNA follows: TGTGCCAGCAGCTTGGCCGGGACAGGCGATGGCTACACCTTC.

The V call is TRBV11-2, the J call TRBJ2-7; TRBD2 agrees at 8 bases. From germline, CDR1 is SGHAT and CDR2 FQNNGV. This CDR3 spans 14 amino acids. Unmatched junction bases numbered 7, after V lost 6 bases and J lost 3 bases. This CDR3 is CASRGSGGDYEQYF. For the CDR3, the DNA is TGTGCCAGCAGGGGAAGCGGGGGAGACTACGAGCAGTACTTC. The whole variable domain, filled in from reference TRBV11-2 and TRBJ2-7, reads EAGVAQSPRYKIIEKRQSVAFWCNPISGHATLYWYQQILGQGPKLLIQFQNNGVVDDSQLPKDRFSAERLKGVDSTLKIQPAKLEDSAVYLCASRGSGGDYEQYFGPGTRLTVT.